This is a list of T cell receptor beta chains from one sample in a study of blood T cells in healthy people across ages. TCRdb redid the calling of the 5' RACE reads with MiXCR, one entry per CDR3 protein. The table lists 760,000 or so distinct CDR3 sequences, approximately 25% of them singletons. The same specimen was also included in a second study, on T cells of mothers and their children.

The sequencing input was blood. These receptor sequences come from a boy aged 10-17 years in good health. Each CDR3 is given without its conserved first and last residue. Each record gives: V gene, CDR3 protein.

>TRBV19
ASSIESAGTYEQY
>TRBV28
ASSPLGEGDENEQF
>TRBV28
ASSLEGVNEQY
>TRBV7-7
ASSLAPSGRETQY
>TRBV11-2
ASSSGQDLAYEQY
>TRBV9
ASSDQGQGTVQF
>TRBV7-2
ASSFRDIGRGYT
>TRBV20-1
SAMGLAGGPLEETQY
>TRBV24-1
ATGELGTGDQETQY
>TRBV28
ASSDLFEQY
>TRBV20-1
SALTSGETQY
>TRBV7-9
ASSHQRDYNEQF
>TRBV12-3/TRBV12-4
ASSPGPQGGAKNIQY
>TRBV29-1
SVATGDYEKLF
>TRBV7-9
ASSSRDSEEETQY
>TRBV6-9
ASNGRQGQYEQY
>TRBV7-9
ASSLPPGGFDEQY
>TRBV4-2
ASSPWTDTKEQY
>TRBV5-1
ASSLVEGWEQY
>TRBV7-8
ASSLEVAGGSYNEQF
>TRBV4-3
ASSQDNRFQETQY
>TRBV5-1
ASSFAGRETQY
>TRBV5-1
ASSPFFGNTGELF
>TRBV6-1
ASREPGRGGTDTQY
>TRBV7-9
ASSLATVAGANVLT
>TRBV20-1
SARGLAGAAGELF
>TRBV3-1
ASSPGGLNEQY
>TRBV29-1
SVDVGGGNEQY
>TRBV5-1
ASGVGDEQF
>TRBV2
ASSDLAGFFGANVLT
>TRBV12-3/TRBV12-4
ASRKGLADNTGELF
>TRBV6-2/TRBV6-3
ASSYRGDEQY
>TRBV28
ASRGGTGGFDEQF